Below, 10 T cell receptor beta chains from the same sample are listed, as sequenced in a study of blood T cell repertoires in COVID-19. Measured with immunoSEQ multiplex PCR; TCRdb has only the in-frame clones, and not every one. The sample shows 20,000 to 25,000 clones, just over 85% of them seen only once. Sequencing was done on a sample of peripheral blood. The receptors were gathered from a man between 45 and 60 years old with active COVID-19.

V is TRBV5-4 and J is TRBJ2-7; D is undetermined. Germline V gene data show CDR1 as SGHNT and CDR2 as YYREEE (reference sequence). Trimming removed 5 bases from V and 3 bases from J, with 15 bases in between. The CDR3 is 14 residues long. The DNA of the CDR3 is TGTGCCAGCAGAAAAGACTCCTCAAGCTACGAGCAGTACTTC. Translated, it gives CASRKDSSSYEQYF. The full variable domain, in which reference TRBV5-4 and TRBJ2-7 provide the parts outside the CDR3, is ETGVTQSPTHLIKTRGQQVTLRCSSQSGHNTVSWYQQALGQGPQFIFQYYREEENGRGNFPPRFSGLQFPNYSSELNVNALELDDSALYLCASRKDSSSYEQYFGPGTRLTVT.

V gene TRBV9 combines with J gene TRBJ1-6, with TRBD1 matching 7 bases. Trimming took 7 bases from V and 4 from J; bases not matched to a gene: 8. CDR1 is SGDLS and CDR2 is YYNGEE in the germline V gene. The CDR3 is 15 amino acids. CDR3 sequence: CASSTGDGYNSPLHF. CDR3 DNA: TGTGCCAGCTCTACAGGGGACGGGTATAATTCACCCCTCCACTTT.

The CDR3, as DNA: TGCGCCAGCAGCCAGCCCCACACAGGGGACCAAGAGACCCAGTACTTC. Its translation is CASSQPHTGDQETQYF. This chain joins TRBV4-1 and TRBJ2-5; 7 bases match TRBD1. The CDR3 consists of 16 residues. The V gene end was trimmed by 3 bases and the J gene end by 0 bases; junction bases not matched to a gene: 7. CDR1 and CDR2 (germline): MGHRA, YSYEKL.

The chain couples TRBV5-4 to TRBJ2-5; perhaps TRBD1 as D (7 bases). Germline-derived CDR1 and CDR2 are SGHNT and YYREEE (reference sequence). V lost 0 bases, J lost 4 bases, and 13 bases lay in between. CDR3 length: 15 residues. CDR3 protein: CASSLVSGGGETQYF. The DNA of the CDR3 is TGTGCCAGCAGCTTGGTGTCAGGGGGAGGAGAGACCCAGTACTTC.

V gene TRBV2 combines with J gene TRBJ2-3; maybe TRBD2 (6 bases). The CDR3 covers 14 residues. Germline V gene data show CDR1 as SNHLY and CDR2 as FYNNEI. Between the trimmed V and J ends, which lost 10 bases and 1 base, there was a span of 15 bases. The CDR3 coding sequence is TGTGCCACCCGCCCGGAGGGCGGCACAGATACGCAGTATTTT. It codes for CATRPEGGTDTQYF.

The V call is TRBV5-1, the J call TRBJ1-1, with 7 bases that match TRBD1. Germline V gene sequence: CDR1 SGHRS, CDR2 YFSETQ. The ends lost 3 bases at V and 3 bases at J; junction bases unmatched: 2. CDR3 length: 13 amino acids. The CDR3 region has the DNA TGCGCCAGCAGCTCCGGGACAGACACTGAAGCTTTCTTT. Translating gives CASSSGTDTEAFF. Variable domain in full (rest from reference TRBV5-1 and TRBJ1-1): KAGVTQTPRYLIKTRGQQVTLSCSPISGHRSVSWYQQTPGQGLQFLFEYFSETQRNKGNFPGRFSGRQFSNSRSEMNVSTLELGDSALYLCASSSGTDTEAFFGQGTRLTVV.

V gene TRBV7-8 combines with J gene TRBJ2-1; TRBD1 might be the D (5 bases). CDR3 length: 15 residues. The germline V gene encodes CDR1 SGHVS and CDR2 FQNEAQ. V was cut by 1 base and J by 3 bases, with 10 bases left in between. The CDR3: CASSLVSTGYNEQFF. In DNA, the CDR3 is TGTGCCAGCAGCTTAGTTTCAACAGGCTACAATGAGCAGTTCTTC.

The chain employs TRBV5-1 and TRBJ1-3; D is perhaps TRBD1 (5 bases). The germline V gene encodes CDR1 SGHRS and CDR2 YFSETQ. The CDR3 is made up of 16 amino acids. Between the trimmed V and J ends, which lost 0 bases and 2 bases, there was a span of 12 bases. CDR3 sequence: CASSLVGWGTGNTIYF. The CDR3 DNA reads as TGCGCCAGCAGCTTGGTGGGCTGGGGCACTGGAAACACCATATATTTT.

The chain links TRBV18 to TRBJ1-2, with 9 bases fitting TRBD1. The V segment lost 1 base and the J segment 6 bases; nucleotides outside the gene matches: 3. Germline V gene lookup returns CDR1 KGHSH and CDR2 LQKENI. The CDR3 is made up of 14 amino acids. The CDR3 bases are TGTGCCAGCTCACCACTCCGGGACAGGGATGGCTACACCTTC. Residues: CASSPLRDRDGYTF.

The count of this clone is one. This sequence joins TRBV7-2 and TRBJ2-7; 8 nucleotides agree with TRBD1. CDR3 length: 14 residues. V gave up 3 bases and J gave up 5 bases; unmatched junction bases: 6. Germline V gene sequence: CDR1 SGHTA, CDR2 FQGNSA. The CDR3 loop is CASSFPDRVNEQYF. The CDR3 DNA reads TGTGCCAGCAGCTTTCCGGACAGGGTCAACGAGCAGTACTTC.